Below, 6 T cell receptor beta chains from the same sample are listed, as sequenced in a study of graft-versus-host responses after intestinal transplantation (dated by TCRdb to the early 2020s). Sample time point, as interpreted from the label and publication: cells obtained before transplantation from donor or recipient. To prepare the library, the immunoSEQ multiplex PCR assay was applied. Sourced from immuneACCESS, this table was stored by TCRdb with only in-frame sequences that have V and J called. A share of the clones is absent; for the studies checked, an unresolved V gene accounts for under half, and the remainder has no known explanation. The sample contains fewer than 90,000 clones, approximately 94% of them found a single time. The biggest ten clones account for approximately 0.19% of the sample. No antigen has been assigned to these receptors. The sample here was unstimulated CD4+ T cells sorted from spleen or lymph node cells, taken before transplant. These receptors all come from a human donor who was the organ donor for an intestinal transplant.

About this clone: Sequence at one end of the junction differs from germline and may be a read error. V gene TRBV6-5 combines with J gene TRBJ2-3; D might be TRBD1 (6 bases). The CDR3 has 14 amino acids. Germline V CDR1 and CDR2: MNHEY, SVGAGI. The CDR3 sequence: CASSMDSRTDTQFF. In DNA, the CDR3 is TGTGCCAGCAGCATGGACAGCCGCACAGATACGCAGTTTTTT.

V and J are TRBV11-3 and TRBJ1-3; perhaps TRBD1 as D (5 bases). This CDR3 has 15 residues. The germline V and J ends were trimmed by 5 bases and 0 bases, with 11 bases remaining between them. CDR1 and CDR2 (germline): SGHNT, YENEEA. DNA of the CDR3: TGTGCCAGCAGCCCCGGGACGGACTCTGGAAACACCATATATTTT. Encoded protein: CASSPGTDSGNTIYF.

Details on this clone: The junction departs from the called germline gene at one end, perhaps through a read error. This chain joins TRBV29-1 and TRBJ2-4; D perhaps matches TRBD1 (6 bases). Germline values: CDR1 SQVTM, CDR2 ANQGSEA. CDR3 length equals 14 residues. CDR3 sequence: CSVEEGRGANIQYF. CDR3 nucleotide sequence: TGCAGCGTCGAAGAGGGCAGGGGCGCAAACATTCAGTACTTC. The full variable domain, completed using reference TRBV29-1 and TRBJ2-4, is SAVISQKPSRDICQRGTSLTIQCQVDSQVTMMFWYRQQPGQSLTLIATANQGSEATYESGFVIDKFPISRPNLTFSTLTVSNMSPEDSSIYLCSVEEGRGANIQYFGAGTRLSVL.

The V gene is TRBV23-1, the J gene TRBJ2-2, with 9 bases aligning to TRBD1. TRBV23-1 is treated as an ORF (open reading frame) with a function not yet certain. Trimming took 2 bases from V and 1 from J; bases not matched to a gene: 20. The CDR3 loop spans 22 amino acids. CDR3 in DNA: TGCGCCAGCAGTCAAGCGGGGTCAACCGGGACAGGGAAGAAATGGAACACCGGGGAGCTGTTTTTT. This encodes CASSQAGSTGTGKKWNTGELFF.

CDR3 loop: CASILTGYEQYF. As DNA, the CDR3 is TGTGCCAGCATCCTAACAGGGTACGAGCAGTACTTC. V gene TRBV6-1 combines with J gene TRBJ2-7, with a possible D match to TRBD1 (6 bases). Trimming took 7 bases from V and 4 from J, leaving 11 bases between them. The CDR3 extends over 12 amino acids. CDR1 MNHNS and CDR2 SASEGT come from the germline V gene.

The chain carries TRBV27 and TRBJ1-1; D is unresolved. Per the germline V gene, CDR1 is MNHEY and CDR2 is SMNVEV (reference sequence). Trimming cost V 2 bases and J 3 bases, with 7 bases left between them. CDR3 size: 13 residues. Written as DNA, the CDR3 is TGTGCCAGCAGTTTAAATCGGTACACTGAAGCTTTCTTT. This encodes CASSLNRYTEAFF.